The 4 T cell receptor beta chains in this list originate from one sample, sequenced in a study of blood T cell repertoires in COVID-19. TCRdb's table, derived via immunoSEQ multiplex PCR, lists solely in-frame clones and lacks some. The repertoire holds about 50,000 clones, roughly 79% seen once, with approximately 20% in the top ten. Input material: peripheral blood. All receptors come from a woman aged 80 or over with COVID-19, enrolled during active disease.

The rearrangement joins TRBV14 to TRBJ2-3, with 12 bases matching TRBD2. The trim removed 4 bases at V and 4 bases at J, leaving 6 bases unmatched. The CDR3 extends over 16 amino acids. Germline V gene sequence: CDR1 SGHDN, CDR2 FVKESK. This CDR3 is CASSRGLAGTADTQYF. The CDR3 DNA is TGTGCCAGCAGCCGAGGACTAGCGGGAACGGCAGATACGCAGTATTTT. Full variable domain (outside the CDR3, taken from reference TRBV14 and TRBJ2-3): EAGVTQFPSHSVIEKGQTVTLRCDPISGHDNLYWYRRVMGKEIKFLLHFVKESKQDESGMPNNRFLAERTGGTYSTLKVQPAELEDSGVYFCASSRGLAGTADTQYFGPGTRLTVL.

CDR3 sequence reads: CASSPPWTSGMYEQYF. Here the CDR3 DNA reads TGTGCCAGCTCACCACCTTGGACTAGCGGGATGTACGAGCAGTACTTC. The V call is TRBV18, the J call TRBJ2-7; 12 nucleotides match TRBD2. V was clipped by 0 bases and J by 4 bases; unmatched bases: 4. The germline gives CDR1 KGHSH, CDR2 LQKENI. There are 16 residues in the CDR3.

This clone was picked up a small number of times. The CDR3 coding sequence is TGTGCCAGCAGCATGACTCAAGAGACCCAGTACTTC. Protein sequence: CASSMTQETQYF. The gene calls are TRBV7-6 and TRBJ2-5; D unresolved. The CDR3 contains 12 residues. Germline V gene lookup returns CDR1 SGHVS and CDR2 FNYEAQ. Trimming took off 5 bases at V and 2 bases at J, with 6 bases between the two ends.

The gene calls are TRBV7-9 and TRBJ2-7; TRBD1 matches at 8 bases. From germline, CDR1 is SEHNR and CDR2 FQNEAQ (reference sequence). The CDR3 sequence is 14 residues long. Trimming cost V 1 base and J 6 bases; bases outside gene matches: 5. The CDR3 nucleotides are TGTGCCAGCAGCTTAGGGACAGGGTCGGGCGAGCAGTACTTC. Its translation: CASSLGTGSGEQYF.